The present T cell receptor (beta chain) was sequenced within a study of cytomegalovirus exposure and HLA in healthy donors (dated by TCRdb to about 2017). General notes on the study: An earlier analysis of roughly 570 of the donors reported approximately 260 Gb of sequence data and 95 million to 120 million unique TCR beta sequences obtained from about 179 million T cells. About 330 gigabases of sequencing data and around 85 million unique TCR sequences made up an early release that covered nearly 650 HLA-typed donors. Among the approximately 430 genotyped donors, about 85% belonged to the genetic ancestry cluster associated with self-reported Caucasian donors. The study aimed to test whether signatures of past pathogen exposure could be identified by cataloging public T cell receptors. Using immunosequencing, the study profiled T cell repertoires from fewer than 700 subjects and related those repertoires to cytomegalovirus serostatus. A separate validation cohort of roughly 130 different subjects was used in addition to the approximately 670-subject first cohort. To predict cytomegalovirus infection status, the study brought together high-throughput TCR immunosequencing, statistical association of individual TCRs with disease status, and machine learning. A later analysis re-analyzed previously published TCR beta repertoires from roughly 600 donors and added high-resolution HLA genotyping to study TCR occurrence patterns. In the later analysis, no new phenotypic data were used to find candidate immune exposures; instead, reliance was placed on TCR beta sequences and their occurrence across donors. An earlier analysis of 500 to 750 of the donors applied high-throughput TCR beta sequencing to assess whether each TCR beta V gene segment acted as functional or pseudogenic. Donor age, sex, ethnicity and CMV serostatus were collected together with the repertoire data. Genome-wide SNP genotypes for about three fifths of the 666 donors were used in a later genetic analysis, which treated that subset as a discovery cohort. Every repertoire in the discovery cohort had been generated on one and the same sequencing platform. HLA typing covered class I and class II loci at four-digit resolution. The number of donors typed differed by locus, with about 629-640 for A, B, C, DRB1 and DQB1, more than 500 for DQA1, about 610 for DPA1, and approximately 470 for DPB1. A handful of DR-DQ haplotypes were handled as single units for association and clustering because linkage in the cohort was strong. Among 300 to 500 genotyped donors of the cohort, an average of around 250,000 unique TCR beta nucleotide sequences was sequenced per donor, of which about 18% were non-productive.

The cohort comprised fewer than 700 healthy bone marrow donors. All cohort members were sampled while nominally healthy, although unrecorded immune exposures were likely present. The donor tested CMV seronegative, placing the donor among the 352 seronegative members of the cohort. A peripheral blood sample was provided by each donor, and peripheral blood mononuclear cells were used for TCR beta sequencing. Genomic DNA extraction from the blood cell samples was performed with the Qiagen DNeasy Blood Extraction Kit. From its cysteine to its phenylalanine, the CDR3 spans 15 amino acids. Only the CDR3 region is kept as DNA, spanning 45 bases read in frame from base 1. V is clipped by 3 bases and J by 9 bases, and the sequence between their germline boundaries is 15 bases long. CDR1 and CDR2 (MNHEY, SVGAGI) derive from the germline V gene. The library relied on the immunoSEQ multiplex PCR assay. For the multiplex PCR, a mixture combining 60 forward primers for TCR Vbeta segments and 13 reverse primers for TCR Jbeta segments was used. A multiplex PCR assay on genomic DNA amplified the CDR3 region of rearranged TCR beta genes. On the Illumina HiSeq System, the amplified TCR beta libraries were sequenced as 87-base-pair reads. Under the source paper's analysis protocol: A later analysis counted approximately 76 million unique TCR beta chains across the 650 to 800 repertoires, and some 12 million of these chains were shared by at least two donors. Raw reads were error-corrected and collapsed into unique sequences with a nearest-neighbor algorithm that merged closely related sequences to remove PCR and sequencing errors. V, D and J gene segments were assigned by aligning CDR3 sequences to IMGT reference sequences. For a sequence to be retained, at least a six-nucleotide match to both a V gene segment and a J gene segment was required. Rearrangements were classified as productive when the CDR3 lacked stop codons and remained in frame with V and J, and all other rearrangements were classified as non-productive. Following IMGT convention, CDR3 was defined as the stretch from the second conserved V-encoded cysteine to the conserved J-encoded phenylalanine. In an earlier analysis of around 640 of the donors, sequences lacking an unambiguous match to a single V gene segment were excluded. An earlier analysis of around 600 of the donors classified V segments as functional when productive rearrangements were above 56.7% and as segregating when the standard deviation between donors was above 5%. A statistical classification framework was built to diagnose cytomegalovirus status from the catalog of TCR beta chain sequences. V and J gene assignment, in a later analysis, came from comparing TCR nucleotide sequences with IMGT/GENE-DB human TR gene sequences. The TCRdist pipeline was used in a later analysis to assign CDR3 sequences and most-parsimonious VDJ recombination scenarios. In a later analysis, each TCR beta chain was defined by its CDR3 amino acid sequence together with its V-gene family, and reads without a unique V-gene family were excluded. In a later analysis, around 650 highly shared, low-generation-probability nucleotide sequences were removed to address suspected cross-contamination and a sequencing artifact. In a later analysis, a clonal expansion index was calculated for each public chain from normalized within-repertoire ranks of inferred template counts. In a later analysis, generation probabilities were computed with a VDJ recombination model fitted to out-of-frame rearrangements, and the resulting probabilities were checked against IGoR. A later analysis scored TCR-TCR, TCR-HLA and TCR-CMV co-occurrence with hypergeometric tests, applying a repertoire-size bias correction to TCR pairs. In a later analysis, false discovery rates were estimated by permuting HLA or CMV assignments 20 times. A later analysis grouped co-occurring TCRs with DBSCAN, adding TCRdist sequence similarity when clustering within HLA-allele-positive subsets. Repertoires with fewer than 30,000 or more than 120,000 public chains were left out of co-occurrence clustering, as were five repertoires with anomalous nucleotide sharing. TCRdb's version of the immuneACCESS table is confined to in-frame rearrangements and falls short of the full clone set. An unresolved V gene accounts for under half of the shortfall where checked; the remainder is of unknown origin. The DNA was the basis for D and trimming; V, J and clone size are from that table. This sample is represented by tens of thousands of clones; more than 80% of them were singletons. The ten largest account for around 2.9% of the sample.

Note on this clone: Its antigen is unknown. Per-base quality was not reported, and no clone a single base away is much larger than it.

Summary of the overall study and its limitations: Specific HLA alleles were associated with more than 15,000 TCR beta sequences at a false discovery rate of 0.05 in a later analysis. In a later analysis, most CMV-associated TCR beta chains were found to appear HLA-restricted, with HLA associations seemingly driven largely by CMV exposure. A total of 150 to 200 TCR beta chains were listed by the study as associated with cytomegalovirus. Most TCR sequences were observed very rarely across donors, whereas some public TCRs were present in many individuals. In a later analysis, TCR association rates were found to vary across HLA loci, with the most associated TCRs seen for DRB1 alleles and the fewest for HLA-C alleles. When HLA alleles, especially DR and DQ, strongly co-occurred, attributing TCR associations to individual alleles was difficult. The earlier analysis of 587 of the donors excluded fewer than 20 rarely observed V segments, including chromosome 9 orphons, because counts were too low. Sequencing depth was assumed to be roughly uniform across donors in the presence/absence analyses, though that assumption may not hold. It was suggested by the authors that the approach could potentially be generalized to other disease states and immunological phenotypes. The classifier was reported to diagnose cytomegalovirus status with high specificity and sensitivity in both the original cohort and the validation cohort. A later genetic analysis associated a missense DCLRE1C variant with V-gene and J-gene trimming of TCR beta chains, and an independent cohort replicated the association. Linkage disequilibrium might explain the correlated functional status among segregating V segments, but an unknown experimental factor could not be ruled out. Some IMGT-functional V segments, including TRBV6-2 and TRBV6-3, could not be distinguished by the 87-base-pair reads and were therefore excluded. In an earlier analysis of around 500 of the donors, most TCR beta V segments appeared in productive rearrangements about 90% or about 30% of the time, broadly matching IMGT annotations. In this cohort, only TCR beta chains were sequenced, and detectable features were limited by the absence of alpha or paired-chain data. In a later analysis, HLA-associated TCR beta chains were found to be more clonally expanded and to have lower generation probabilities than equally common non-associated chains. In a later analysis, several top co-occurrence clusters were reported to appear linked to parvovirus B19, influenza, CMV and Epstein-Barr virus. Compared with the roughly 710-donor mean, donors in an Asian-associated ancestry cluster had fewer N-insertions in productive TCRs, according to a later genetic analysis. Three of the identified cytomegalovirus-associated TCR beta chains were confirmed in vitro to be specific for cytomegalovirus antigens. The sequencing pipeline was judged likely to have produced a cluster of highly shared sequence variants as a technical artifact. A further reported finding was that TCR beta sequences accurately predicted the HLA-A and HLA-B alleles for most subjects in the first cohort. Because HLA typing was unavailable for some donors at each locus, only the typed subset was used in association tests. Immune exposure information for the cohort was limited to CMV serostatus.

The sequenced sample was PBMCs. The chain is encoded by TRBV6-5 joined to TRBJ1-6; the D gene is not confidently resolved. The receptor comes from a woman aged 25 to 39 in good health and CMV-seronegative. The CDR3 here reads CASSYVAEAGSPLHF. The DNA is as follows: TGTGCCAGCAGTTATGTCGCAGAAGCGGGTTCACCCCTCCACTTT.